This T cell receptor (beta chain) was captured by sequencing in a study of control samples from healthy donors and cancer patients. The CDR3 extends over 15 amino acids. After removal of 5 bases from V and 6 bases from J, the junction contained 6 bases not matched to a gene. Germline V gives CDR1 SGHTA, CDR2 FQGNSA. Sequenced by immunoSEQ multiplex PCR; TCRdb stores in-frame clones only, minus some. This table holds 150,000 to 200,000 clones. The J gene is TRBJ2-2, the V gene TRBV7-2, with 10 bases that match TRBD2. Material: blood. The TCR originated in a woman in her 30s in good health. The CDR3 DNA sequence: TGTGCCAGCAGCCAGAGACTAGCGGGCTCCGGGGAGCTGTTTTTT. This gives the protein CASSQRLAGSGELFF.